The 5 T cell receptor beta chains below were found in one sample sequenced in a study of blood T cell repertoires in COVID-19 (dated by TCRdb to between 2020 and 2021). Libraries were prepared through the immunoSEQ multiplex PCR assay. Here the immuneACCESS table is served through TCRdb, limited to in-frame sequences with V and J called. Missing clones are a known gap in these copies; in checked studies unresolved V genes cover under half, and the rest lacks a known reason. The sample has fewer than 250,000 clones on record, roughly 89% of them singletons. The top ten clonotypes cover approximately 6.5% of the sample. Sequenced material: PBMCs or T cells enriched from blood (not recorded which). Source of these receptors: a woman aged 40 to 49 who had recovered from COVID-19.

The J gene is TRBJ2-1, the V gene TRBV19; TRBD1 matches 9 bases. V shed 7 bases and J 7 bases; nucleotides not matched to a gene: 17. CDR1 LNHDA and CDR2 SQIVND come from the germline V gene (reference sequence). The CDR3 runs 17 residues. The CDR3 loop reads CASNQAPGTGKWNEQFF. The CDR3 DNA reads as TGTGCCAGTAATCAGGCTCCCGGGACAGGGAAGTGGAATGAGCAGTTCTTC. Filled out from reference TRBV19 and TRBJ2-1, the complete variable domain reads DGGITQSPKYLFRKEGQNVTLSCEQNLNHDAMYWYRQDPGQGLRLIYYSQIVNDFQKGDIAEGYSVSREKKESFPLTVTSAQKNPTAFYLCASNQAPGTGKWNEQFFGPGTRLTVL.

The chain joins TRBV11-2 to TRBJ2-7; no definite D call. The CDR3 length is 12 residues. Per the germline V gene, CDR1 is SGHAT and CDR2 is FQNNGV. The V end was cut by 4 bases, the J end by 4 bases, with 8 bases between. The CDR3 protein is CASSSPSYEQYV. The CDR3 nucleotides read TGTGCCAGCAGCTCACCTAGTTACGAGCAGTACGTC.

This clone was seen just once. The chain combines TRBV29-1 with TRBJ1-6; 10 positions match TRBD1. There are 14 residues in the CDR3. V shed 7 bases and J 3 bases; nucleotides not matched to a gene: 3. The germline V gene has CDR1 SQVTM and CDR2 ANQGSEA. CDR3 sequence: CSARTGGYNSPLHF. The CDR3 region has the DNA TGCAGCGCTCGGACAGGGGGCTATAATTCACCCCTCCACTTT.

CDR3 DNA: TGTGCCAGCTCAACCCCTGGGCACAGCCACACCGGGGAGCTGTTTTTT. The encoded protein is CASSTPGHSHTGELFF. The rearrangement joins TRBV28 to TRBJ2-2; no firm D call. The CDR3 spans 16 residues. Germline V gene data show CDR1 as MDHEN and CDR2 as SYDVKM. The V gene lost 8 bases and the J gene lost 3 bases, with 19 bases spanning the gap.

The rearrangement uses TRBV5-8 and TRBJ2-5; D call uncertain. V was trimmed by 2 bases and J by 2 bases, leaving 10 bases between them. Germline CDR1 and CDR2: SGHTS and YDEGEE. The CDR3 spans 14 residues. The CDR3 region is CASSFRVAQETQYF. The CDR3 DNA follows: TGTGCCAGCAGCTTCCGGGTCGCTCAAGAGACCCAGTACTTC.